Listed below are T cell receptor beta chains from one sample, sequenced in a study of tumor-infiltrating lymphocytes in primary liver carcinoma. TCRdb re-called the multiplex PCR reads through MiXCR, storing one row per CDR3 protein. Among 300,000 to 400,000 distinct CDR3 sequences, 65% were seen once, and the ten largest hold 6.5%. What was sequenced was peripheral blood. The receptors originated from a man aged 40-50 years with primary liver carcinoma and hepatitis B virus infection. Each CDR3 is given with its conserved first and last residue. Each record gives: clone size, D gene, J gene, V gene, CDR3 protein, CDR3 DNA. The D gene is left open where the match is weak. Clone size is not always given. Where it is, it says once, few, many or a class for expanded clones.

NA TRBD2 TRBJ2-3 TRBV6-5 CASSYRTSGSADTQYF TGTGCCAGCAGTTACAGGACTAGCGGGAGTGCAGATACGCAGTATTTT
many TRBD1 TRBJ1-1 TRBV12-3/TRBV12-4 CASSFFQSDRANTEAFF TGTGCCAGCAGTTTCTTTCAGTCGGACAGGGCGAACACTGAAGCTTTCTTT
NA TRBD1 TRBJ2-7 TRBV12-3/TRBV12-4 CASGLQGAYEQYF TGTGCCAGCGGTTTGCAGGGGGCCTACGAGCAGTACTTC
once NA TRBJ2-2 TRBV5-4 CTSSLDGGGNTGELFF TGTACCAGCAGCTTGGATGGAGGGGGCAACACCGGGGAGCTGTTTTTT
many NA TRBJ2-7 TRBV4-1 CASSQVWLTYEQYF TGCGCCAGCAGCCAAGTTTGGCTCACCTACGAGCAGTACTTC
few TRBD2 TRBJ2-7 TRBV6-6 CASSYWGGRGYEQYF TGTGCCAGCAGTTACTGGGGAGGGCGGGGTTACGAGCAGTACTTC
many NA TRBJ2-1 TRBV10-3 CAISESIWGAGNEQFF TGTGCCATCAGTGAGTCGATATGGGGCGCGGGCAATGAGCAGTTCTTC
few NA TRBJ1-2 TRBV4-3 CASSQDLGGIYGYTF TGCGCCAGCAGCCAAGATCTAGGGGGGATCTATGGCTACACCTTC
many NA TRBJ1-2 TRBV6-6 CASREDNYGYTF TGTGCCAGCAGAGAAGATAACTATGGCTACACCTTC
many TRBD2 TRBJ2-3 TRBV6-1 CASSEGLAGEGTDTQYF TGTGCCAGCAGTGAGGGACTAGCGGGAGAGGGCACAGATACGCAGTATTTT
NA TRBD1 TRBJ1-2 TRBV24-1 CATSGPGQGESGYTF TGTGCCACCAGCGGACCGGGACAGGGTGAGAGTGGCTACACCTTC
NA TRBD1 TRBJ1-1 TRBV6-1 CASRGQCYTEAFF TGTGCCAGCAGGGGACAGTGTTACACTGAAGCTTTCTTT
NA NA TRBJ2-1 TRBV11-1 CASSSNQKQFF TGTGCCAGTAGCTCAAACCAAAAGCAGTTCTTC
NA NA TRBJ2-7 TRBV5-1 CTTTPQPSSYEQYF TGCACCACCACCCCCCAGCCGAGCTCCTACGAGCAGTACTTC
NA NA TRBJ2-7 TRBV18 CASSPRSTSYEQYF TGTGCCAGCTCACCAAGGAGTACCTCCTACGAGCAGTACTTC
NA NA TRBJ2-7 TRBV11-2 CATSDTLNYEQYF TGTGCCACCAGCGATACTCTAAACTACGAGCAGTACTTC
many TRBD2 TRBJ2-1 TRBV5-5 CASSLDGTRYYNEQFF TGTGCCAGCAGCTTGGATGGGACTAGATACTACAATGAGCAGTTCTTC
NA TRBD1 TRBJ2-4 TRBV6-2/TRBV6-3 CASSYPTGPTHNIQYF TGTGCCAGCAGTTACCCGACAGGGCCGACCCATAACATTCAGTACTTC
NA NA TRBJ2-5 TRBV5-6 CASSGWGWETQYF TGTGCCAGCAGCGGGTGGGGATGGGAGACCCAGTACTTC
NA TRBD2 TRBJ2-1 TRBV6-4 CASSALAGGPNEQFF TGCGCCAGCAGTGCGCTAGCGGGAGGGCCTAATGAGCAGTTCTTC
NA TRBD1 TRBJ2-1 TRBV6-5 CASSITGVAYNEQFF TGTGCCAGCAGTATTACAGGGGTGGCGTACAATGAGCAGTTCTTC
NA NA TRBJ1-2 TRBV7-9 CASSLVQGGYGYTF TGTGCCAGCAGCTTAGTACAGGGAGGCTATGGCTACACCTTC
many NA TRBJ2-2 TRBV6-5 CASRSISRTGELFF TGTGCCAGCAGATCAATTAGTCGCACCGGGGAGCTGTTTTTT
NA NA TRBJ2-3 TRBV11-2 CVSSLNPAITDTQYF TGTGTCAGCAGCTTAAACCCGGCCATCACAGATACGCAGTATTTT
NA TRBD1 TRBJ2-2 TRBV24-1 CATGDRDLTNTGELFF TGTGCCACCGGCGACAGGGACCTCACGAACACCGGGGAGCTGTTTTTT
NA NA TRBJ1-1 TRBV11-2 CASSPTSRALALPPAFF TGTGCCAGCAGCCCGACCTCGAGGGCGCTCGCCCTGCCCCCAGCTTTCTTT
NA TRBD1 TRBJ2-3 TRBV4-1 CANSQSGQGRDTQYF TGCGCCAACAGCCAATCGGGACAGGGAAGAGATACGCAGTATTTT
NA NA TRBJ2-1 TRBV7-8 CASSTDWGYNEQFF TGTGCCAGCAGCACCGATTGGGGGTACAATGAGCAGTTCTTC
NA NA TRBJ2-6 TRBV12-3/TRBV12-4 CASSLFFGANVLTF TGTGCCAGCAGTTTATTCTTTGGGGCCAACGTCCTGACTTTC
NA TRBD1 TRBJ1-1 TRBV11-2 CASSYQTGGNTEAFF TGTGCCAGCAGCTACCAGACAGGGGGTAACACTGAAGCTTTCTTT
NA TRBD1 TRBJ1-5 TRBV11-2 CTSSLDQTGNLPQHF TGTACAAGCAGCTTAGATCAGACAGGGAATCTGCCCCAGCATTTT
NA TRBD1 TRBJ2-2 TRBV4-1 CASSDLDRGLTGELYF TGCGCCAGCAGCGATTTGGACAGGGGGTTAACCGGGGAGCTGTATTTT
many TRBD1 TRBJ2-5 TRBV4-1 CASSQEDRGGETQYF TGCGCCAGCAGCCAGGAAGACAGGGGCGGAGAGACCCAGTACTTC
NA NA TRBJ2-5 TRBV6-5 CAGSYSTSGKGGETQYF TGTGCCGGCAGTTACTCTACTTCAGGGAAAGGGGGAGAGACCCAGTACTTC
many NA TRBJ1-1 TRBV6-2/TRBV6-3 CASRGWTVNTEAFF TGTGCCAGCAGGGGGTGGACAGTGAACACTGAAGCTTTCTTT
NA TRBD2 TRBJ2-3 TRBV2 CASNGGREDTQYF TGTGCCAGCAATGGCGGGAGAGAGGATACGCAGTATTTT
NA NA TRBJ1-1 TRBV29-1 CSVGQDSRVNAEAFF TGCAGCGTTGGCCAGGATAGCAGGGTGAACGCTGAAGCTTTCTTT
NA NA TRBJ1-2 TRBV11-2 CASSLPVHNYGYTF TGTGCCAGCAGCTTACCGGTACATAACTATGGCTACACCTTC
many TRBD2 TRBJ2-1 TRBV6-2/TRBV6-3 CASSYSGGSQFF TGTGCCAGCAGTTACTCGGGAGGGTCTCAGTTCTTC
NA TRBD2 TRBJ2-1 TRBV13 CAGSPLEAGGDNEQFF TGTGCCGGCAGCCCCTTGGAGGCGGGAGGTGACAATGAGCAGTTCTTC
NA NA TRBJ1-2 TRBV5-4 CASSVLQSYGYTF TGTGCCAGCAGCGTTTTACAGAGCTATGGCTACACCTTC
NA TRBD2 TRBJ2-4 TRBV11-2 CASNSRLAKNIQYF TGTGCCAGCAACTCGAGACTAGCCAAAAACATTCAGTATTTC
NA NA TRBJ2-5 TRBV11-2 CASSLEDGGPESQYF TGTGCCAGCAGCTTAGAGGATGGGGGGCCAGAGAGCCAGTACTTC
NA NA TRBJ2-5 TRBV11-2 CASSYSESPQETQYF TGTGCTAGCAGCTATTCCGAGAGTCCTCAAGAGACCCAGTACTTC
NA TRBD2 TRBJ2-1 TRBV5-4 CASSPNQQAGGGNEQFF TGTGCCAGCAGCCCCAATCAACAAGCGGGAGGTGGGAATGAGCAGTTCTTC
NA NA TRBJ1-4 TRBV11-1 CASNLRPRRDEKLFF TGTGCCAGCAACCTCCGGCCTCGTCGGGATGAAAAACTGTTTTTT
NA NA TRBJ2-1 TRBV11-2 CARSLADSSSYNDQFF TGTGCCAGGAGCTTAGCGGACTCAAGCTCCTACAATGACCAGTTCTTC
NA NA TRBJ1-2 TRBV6-1 CASRGDTENYGYTF TGTGCCAGTAGGGGGGACACAGAGAACTATGGCTACACCTTC
many NA TRBJ2-7 TRBV11-1 CASSLVYGGNYEQYF TGTGCCAGCAGCTTAGTATACGGGGGAAACTACGAGCAGTACTTC
few TRBD2 TRBJ2-1 TRBV24-1 CATSASGNNEQFF TGTGCCACCAGTGCTAGCGGAAACAATGAGCAGTTCTTC
NA NA TRBJ2-7 TRBV11-3 CASSLATGAEQYF TGTGCCAGCAGCTTAGCTACAGGTGCCGAGCAGTACTTC
NA NA TRBJ1-2 TRBV11-2 CVSSPRQAPNYGYTF TGTGTCAGCAGCCCCCGACAGGCACCCAACTATGGCTACACATTC
NA NA TRBJ1-1 TRBV11-2 CVSSRSQRHDTEAFF TGTGTCAGCAGCAGGTCCCAGAGACACGACACTGAAGCTTTCTTT
few NA TRBJ2-6 TRBV5-1 CASSLDGDHGANVLTF TGCGCCAGCAGCTTGGACGGGGACCATGGGGCCAACGTCCTGACTTTC
many TRBD1 TRBJ1-2 TRBV6-5 CASSYQSGTGFGYTF TGTGCCAGCAGTTACCAATCCGGGACAGGGTTTGGCTACACCTTC